The rows below give T cell receptor beta chains drawn from one sample of a study of healthy donors' naive CD4 and CD8 T cells. MiXCR, run by TCRdb on the reads, gives a single entry per CDR3 protein. This sample has 150,000 to 200,000 distinct CDR3 sequences, with around 70% found just once. The sample was naive CD4+ and CD8+ T cells sorted from blood, pooled from several donors. The receptors stem from a pool of human donors in good health; the sample pools cells from several healthy donors. CDR3s include the opening cysteine and the closing phenylalanine or tryptophan. D genes are given only for firm matches. Clone size appears in some rows only: once, few, many, or a class for an expanded clone.

>TRBD2|TRBV18|TRBJ2-5|-
TGTGCCAGCTCACCACCGGGACTAGCGGGAGGAGAGACCCAGTACTTC
CASSPPGLAGGETQYF
>-|TRBV6-2/TRBV6-3|TRBJ1-5|-
TGTGCCAGCAGTTACCCTGAAGGGAAGCATTTT
CASSYPEGKHF
>-|TRBV29-1|TRBJ2-6|-
TGCAGCGTGGAGTCCCGGGACGTGGCTGGGGCCAACGTCCTGACTTTC
CSVESRDVAGANVLTF
>TRBD1|TRBV15|TRBJ2-7|once
TGTGCCACCAGCAGGGACAGGGAAGGCGAGCAGTACTTC
CATSRDREGEQYF
>TRBD1|TRBV20-1|TRBJ1-2|-
TGCAGTGCTAGAGATTTGGGACAGGACATCTATGGCTACACCTTC
CSARDLGQDIYGYTF
>TRBD2|TRBV20-1|TRBJ2-5|-
TGCAGTGCCCCGGAGCAGCGGGGTTTGGGCGAGACCCAGTACTTC
CSAPEQRGLGETQYF
>-|TRBV19|TRBJ1-1|-
TGTGCCAGTAGTATGGGTTGGGGGACGAGCACTGAAGCTTTCTTT
CASSMGWGTSTEAFF
>TRBD1|TRBV7-8|TRBJ1-5|once
TGTGCCAGCAGCTTAGCTAGACAGGGGCGATATCAGCCCCAGCATTTT
CASSLARQGRYQPQHF
>TRBD2|TRBV29-1|TRBJ2-7|once
TGCAGCGTTAGATTAGCGGGAGAGAGCTCCTACGAGCAGTACTTC
CSVRLAGESSYEQYF
>-|TRBV29-1|TRBJ1-2|few
TGCAGCGTACGGGCCCCCGCTCTTGGCTACACCTTC
CSVRAPALGYTF
>TRBD2|TRBV29-1|TRBJ2-2|-
TGCAGCGTTGTGTCTAGCGGTGGCGGGGAGCTGTTTTTT
CSVVSSGGGELFF
>-|TRBV5-6|TRBJ2-7|-
TGTGCCAGCAGCTTGTTAGGGGACCGAGTATTCTACGAGCAGTACTTC
CASSLLGDRVFYEQYF
>-|TRBV5-4|TRBJ2-6|-
TGTGCCAGCAGCTTGGCCCCTTCACACAGCTCTGGGGCCAACGTCCTGACTTTC
CASSLAPSHSSGANVLTF
>TRBD2|TRBV5-5|TRBJ2-1|many
TGTGCCAGCAGCTTAACCACTAGCGGGAGGTTAGACTACAATGAGCAGTTCTTC
CASSLTTSGRLDYNEQFF
>-|TRBV29-1|TRBJ2-7|-
TGCAGCGTTTTGGAATACGAGCAGTACTTC
CSVLEYEQYF
>TRBD1|TRBV6-5|TRBJ2-7|-
TGTGCCAGCAGGGACAGGAGCTTTTCGGAGCAGTACTTC
CASRDRSFSEQYF
>TRBD2|TRBV6-2/TRBV6-3|TRBJ2-3|few
TGTGCCAGCAGTGCTAGCGGACGCACAGATACGCAGTATTTT
CASSASGRTDTQYF
>TRBD2|TRBV4-2|TRBJ2-3|-
TGTGCCAGCAGCCAAGCCCAAGCGGGAGGGGCAGATACGCAGTATTTT
CASSQAQAGGADTQYF
>-|TRBV20-1|TRBJ1-5|once
TGCAGTGCTTCGACGGCACCCAGCAATCAGCCCCAGCATTTT
CSASTAPSNQPQHF
>-|TRBV5-1|TRBJ1-4|-
TGCGCCAGCAGGGACAGCCCCACTAATGAAAAACTGTTTTTT
CASRDSPTNEKLFF
>-|TRBV29-1|TRBJ2-3|few
TGCAGCGTTGCCCCGAACGGCCCAGATACGCAGTATTTT
CSVAPNGPDTQYF
>-|TRBV5-5|TRBJ1-5|-
TGTGCCAGCAGCTTGGGGACACAACTTTATAGCAATCAGCCCCAGCATTTT
CASSLGTQLYSNQPQHF
>-|TRBV19|TRBJ1-4|-
TGTGCCAGTGGGGGCGGAAGAAACCTTAATGAAAAACTGTTTTTT
CASGGGRNLNEKLFF
>-|TRBV6-5|TRBJ1-2|-
TGTGCCAGTCACCTCCCGGGAAGAGGGGGCTACACCTTC
CASHLPGRGGYTF
>-|TRBV20-1|TRBJ1-5|-
TGCAGTGCTAGAGTCCCGGTTCGCAATCAGCCCCAGCATTTT
CSARVPVRNQPQHF
>TRBD1|TRBV6-5|TRBJ2-1|-
TGTGCCAGCAGTTACTCGGGACAGTACAATGAGCAGTTCTTC
CASSYSGQYNEQFF
>TRBD2|TRBV29-1|TRBJ2-1|once
TGCAGCGAGTCTAGCGGGAGTGGTGAGCAGTTCTTC
CSESSGSGEQFF
>-|TRBV6-2/TRBV6-3|TRBJ1-5|-
TGTGCCAGCAGTTACTCGGATTGGGGGACGTATAGCAATCAGCCCCAGCATTTT
CASSYSDWGTYSNQPQHF
>-|TRBV29-1|TRBJ1-2|once
TGCAGCGCCCCTATGGGGCCTGGCTACACCTTC
CSAPMGPGYTF
>-|TRBV12-5|TRBJ1-5|-
TGTGCTAGTTCCGACAGCAGCAATCAGCCCCAGCATTTT
CASSDSSNQPQHF
>-|TRBV6-6|TRBJ2-1|-
TGTGCCAGCTTTCGGAATAGCTCCTACAATGAGCAGTTCTTC
CASFRNSSYNEQFF
>-|TRBV6-5|TRBJ1-6|-
TGTGCCAGCAGTCAGAGCCGGGCCACATATAATTCACCCCTCCACTTT
CASSQSRATYNSPLHF